This entry is about one T cell receptor (beta chain). Antigen specificity is unknown. The trim removed 0 bases at V and 12 bases at J, leaving 10 bases unmatched. Germline values: CDR1 LGHNA, CDR2 YSLEER. The CDR3 consists of 14 residues. This specimen comes from a study of memory CD4+ T cells and cytomegalovirus serostatus. Single viable CD3+CD4+CD8-CD45RO+ cells were sorted as the memory CD4+ T cells. The data were produced by immunoSEQ multiplex PCR, yet TCRdb's version contains in-frame clones alone and is incomplete. Of 45,000 to 60,000 clones in the sample, around 88% were seen once. Study-level findings and limits: About 40% of the roughly 160 known CMV-associated TCRbeta sequences appeared in CD4+ memory.

Sequenced sample: memory CD4+ T cells from blood. The TCR comes from an adult in good health and CMV-seropositive. The chain uses TRBV4-3 and TRBJ1-1; 7 bases fit TRBD1. Here the CDR3 DNA reads TGCGCCAGCAGCCAAGATAGAACAGGGGAGAGACCTTTCTTT. This codes for CASSQDRTGERPFF.